This entry features one T cell receptor (beta chain) sequence. These data belong to a study of cytomegalovirus exposure and HLA in healthy donors. The CDR3 extends over 15 amino acids. V gave up 1 base and J gave up 1 base, with 7 bases separating them. Germline CDR1 KGHSH, CDR2 LQKENI. The primer mix had 60 Vbeta and 13 Jbeta primers. TCRdb's copy holds only in-frame clones and misses some; the assay was immunoSEQ multiplex PCR. The sample lists roughly 120,000 clones; around 83% were seen once. Sequencing was carried out using PBMCs. The receptor was derived from an older woman in good health and CMV-seropositive. The chain uses TRBV18 and TRBJ2-2; no definite D call. The CDR3 loop reads CASSPLSWNTGELFF. The CDR3 nucleotides are TGTGCCAGCTCACCACTCTCTTGGAACACCGGGGAGCTGTTTTTT.